These 22 T cell receptor beta chains were sequenced from one sample in a study of blood T cell repertoires in COVID-19. Sequenced by immunoSEQ multiplex PCR; TCRdb stores in-frame clones only, minus some. This table holds roughly 310,000 clones, roughly 90% found once. Sequenced sample: peripheral blood. The receptors were gathered from a woman in her 30s with COVID-19, enrolled during active disease.

V is TRBV7-8 and J is TRBJ1-1; maybe TRBD1 (6 bases). Trimming took 4 bases from V and 0 from J, leaving 9 bases between them. The germline gives CDR1 SGHVS, CDR2 FQNEAQ. This CDR3 has 14 residues. The CDR3, as DNA: TGTGCCAGCAGCTGGACAGCCTTGAACACTGAAGCTTTCTTT. Its translation is CASSWTALNTEAFF.

The V call is TRBV2, the J call TRBJ1-1; D is uncertain. This CDR3 contains 11 residues. V was trimmed by 8 bases and J by 6 bases, leaving 10 bases between them. Germline V gene data show CDR1 as SNHLY and CDR2 as FYNNEI. The CDR3 DNA is TGTGCCAGCCTTAACAGACCTGAAGCTTTCTTT. Translating gives CASLNRPEAFF.

This chain links TRBV14 with TRBJ2-7; 14 bases agree with TRBD2. Germline-derived CDR1 and CDR2 are SGHDN and FVKESK. The CDR3 loop spans 16 amino acids. V lost 4 bases, J lost 4 bases, and 6 bases stayed unmatched. The CDR3 is CASSPRGLAGVYEQYF. The CDR3 region has the DNA TGTGCCAGCAGCCCCCGGGGACTAGCGGGAGTGTACGAGCAGTACTTC.

The chain has TRBV5-1 and TRBJ2-3; D ambiguous. CDR3 length equals 16 residues. Looked up from germline, CDR1 is SGHRS and CDR2 is YFSETQ. V dropped 0 bases and J dropped 0 bases, with 11 bases sitting between them. CDR3 in DNA: TGCGCCAGCAGCTTGGGGCAGAAGATTAGCACAGATACGCAGTATTTT. It specifies CASSLGQKISTDTQYF.

V and J are TRBV6-1 and TRBJ2-1; TRBD2 agrees at 8 bases. Germline assignment: CDR1 MNHNS and CDR2 SASEGT. J gave up 0 bases and V 3 bases, and 4 bases lay outside the gene matches. The CDR3 is 16 amino acids. This chain's CDR3 is CASSESSGFSYNEQFF. The CDR3 region has the DNA TGTGCCAGCAGTGAGTCTAGCGGGTTCTCCTACAATGAGCAGTTCTTC.

This chain uses TRBV11-2 with TRBJ2-7; D perhaps matches TRBD1 (6 bases). Trimming cost V 7 bases and J 2 bases, with 21 bases left between them. The V gene's germline CDR1 is SGHAT and CDR2 FQNNGV. This CDR3 spans 16 amino acids. The CDR3 loop is CASTSGPTTGAYEQYF. CDR3 nucleotides: TGTGCCAGCACCTCTGGCCCGACGACAGGAGCCTACGAGCAGTACTTC.

The chain joins TRBV7-9 to TRBJ2-1, with 8 bases aligning to TRBD2. The CDR3 runs to 16 residues. The V segment lost 5 bases and the J segment 6 bases; nucleotides outside the gene matches: 12. Germline loops: CDR1 SEHNR, CDR2 FQNEAQ (reference sequence). The CDR3, as DNA: TGTGCCAGCAGCCCTCTTGAAAGCGGGAGCCGCAATGAGCAGTTCTTC. Its protein product is CASSPLESGSRNEQFF.

The chain recombines TRBV30 with TRBJ2-7, with 9 bases lining up with TRBD2. This CDR3 spans 12 amino acids. Per the germline V gene, CDR1 is GTSNPN and CDR2 is SVGIG (reference sequence). The V segment lost 3 bases and the J segment 7 bases; nucleotides outside the gene matches: 4. The CDR3 sequence: CAWRGLAQEQYF. The CDR3 nucleotides read TGTGCCTGGAGGGGACTAGCTCAAGAGCAGTACTTC.

This sequence joins TRBV11-2 and TRBJ1-5; the D gene is possibly TRBD1 (5 bases). Trimming removed 3 bases from V and 7 bases from J, with 10 bases in between. The CDR3 totals 13 residues. Germline V gives CDR1 SGHAT, CDR2 FQNNGV. Here the CDR3 DNA reads TGTGCCAGCAGCTTTTGGCGGGGGCAGCCCCAGCATTTT. It specifies CASSFWRGQPQHF.

The chain uses TRBV10-1 and TRBJ2-7; 11 nucleotides line up with TRBD1. CDR3 length: 16 amino acids. The J segment lost 5 bases and the V segment lost 4 bases, leaving 10 bases of the junction unmatched. CDR1 WNHNN and CDR2 SYGVQD come from the germline V gene (reference sequence). CDR3 sequence (DNA): TGCGCCAGCAGTGCGGGATGGACAGGGGGCAGAGACGAGCAGTACTTC. Translated: CASSAGWTGGRDEQYF.

The rearrangement links TRBV3-1 (or the pseudogene TRBV3-2) to TRBJ1-2; no definite D call. CDR1 is LGHDT and CDR2 is YNNKEL in the germline V gene (reference sequence). V was cut by 0 bases and J by 5 bases, with 10 bases left in between. The CDR3 sequence is 14 residues long. The CDR3 sequence: CASSQDARYYGYTF. In DNA, the CDR3 is TGTGCCAGCAGCCAAGATGCCCGGTATTATGGCTACACCTTC.

This chain uses TRBV20-1 with TRBJ2-2; perhaps TRBD1 as D (5 bases). Between the trimmed V and J ends, which lost 3 bases and 4 bases, there was a span of 15 bases. CDR1 DFQATT and CDR2 SNEGSKA come from the germline V gene (reference sequence). The CDR3 runs 15 residues. The DNA for the CDR3 is TGCAGTGCTAGTCCGGCGCAGGGAAGCACCGGGGAGCTGTTTTTT. The encoded protein is CSASPAQGSTGELFF.

The V call is TRBV9, the J call TRBJ1-5; D gene ambiguous. V was shortened by 0 bases and J by 2 bases, with 9 bases between the two germline ends. The length of the CDR3 is 15 residues. Germline values: CDR1 SGDLS, CDR2 YYNGEE. The chain's CDR3 is CASSVDGFGNQPQHF. The DNA of the CDR3 is TGTGCCAGCAGCGTAGACGGGTTTGGCAATCAGCCCCAGCATTTT.

The J gene is TRBJ2-7, the V gene TRBV19, with 9 nucleotides matching TRBD2. The V and J ends lost 7 bases and 6 bases, in that order; junction bases with no gene match: 10. Germline CDR1 LNHDA, CDR2 SQIVND (reference sequence). This CDR3 has 14 amino acids. The CDR3 is CASKWVAGAFEQYF. The CDR3 DNA reads as TGTGCCAGTAAGTGGGTAGCGGGAGCGTTCGAGCAGTACTTC.

The rearrangement joins TRBV9 to TRBJ2-2, with 9 bases that match TRBD1. The CDR3 contains 16 residues. Germline trimming cut 5 bases from V and 4 bases from J; bases unmatched to any gene: 9. Per the germline V gene, CDR1 is SGDLS and CDR2 is YYNGEE. This chain's CDR3 is CASRQQGAAGTGELFF. In DNA form, the CDR3 reads TGTGCCAGCAGACAACAGGGGGCAGCGGGCACCGGGGAGCTGTTTTTT. Based on the CDR3 plus reference TRBV9 and TRBJ2-2, the full variable domain is DSGVTQTPKHLITATGQRVTLRCSPRSGDLSVYWYQQSLDQGLQFLIQYYNGEERAKGNILERFSAQQFPDLHSELNLSSLELGDSALYFCASRQQGAAGTGELFFGEGSRLTVL.

CDR3 region: CASSSDNEQFF. The DNA for the CDR3 is TGTGCCAGCAGCTCAGACAATGAGCAGTTCTTC. This chain joins TRBV5-4 and TRBJ2-1; D call uncertain. Trimming took off 3 bases at V and 5 bases at J, with 3 bases between the two ends. Germline-derived CDR1 and CDR2 are SGHNT and YYREEE (reference sequence). CDR3 size: 11 residues. Complete variable domain (other parts from reference TRBV5-4 and TRBJ2-1): ETGVTQSPTHLIKTRGQQVTLRCSSQSGHNTVSWYQQALGQGPQFIFQYYREEENGRGNFPPRFSGLQFPNYSSELNVNALELDDSALYLCASSSDNEQFFGPGTRLTVL.

The J gene is TRBJ1-2, the V gene TRBV6-5, with TRBD1 identical over 9 bases. The CDR3 sequence is 15 residues long. With 6 bases clipped from V and 8 bases from J, the junction kept 13 bases outside the gene matches. Germline V gene data show CDR1 as MNHEY and CDR2 as SVGAGI. CDR3: CASSRNLQGARGYTF. The CDR3 DNA sequence: TGTGCCAGCAGCCGTAACCTACAGGGGGCTCGGGGCTACACCTTC.

This clone was counted a single time. The chain joins TRBV27 to TRBJ2-3; tentative D call: TRBD1 (7 bases). The CDR3 spans 15 residues. Germline V gives CDR1 MNHEY, CDR2 SMNVEV (reference sequence). Trimming removed 5 bases from V and 5 bases from J, with 17 bases in between. CDR3 amino acids: CASSRRQGGGDTQYF. The CDR3 DNA follows: TGTGCCAGCAGTCGTAGACAGGGAGGTGGAGATACGCAGTATTTT.

The chain couples TRBV3-1 (or the pseudogene TRBV3-2) to TRBJ1-5; D ambiguous. The germline V and J ends were trimmed by 3 bases and 5 bases, with 8 bases remaining between them. The V gene's germline CDR1 is LGHDT and CDR2 YNNKEL (reference sequence). The CDR3 is 13 amino acids. The CDR3 is CASSQGPDQPQHF. CDR3 nucleotides: TGTGCCAGCAGCCAGGGCCCCGATCAGCCCCAGCATTTT.

V usage is TRBV3-1 (or the pseudogene TRBV3-2) and J usage is TRBJ1-2; D gene uncertain. The ends were cut back, 8 bases at V and 10 bases at J, with 23 bases in the middle. Germline V gene lookup returns CDR1 LGHDT and CDR2 YNNKEL (reference sequence). This CDR3 has 14 amino acids. The CDR3 is CASGSEMDLRYYTF. The CDR3, as DNA: TGTGCCAGCGGTTCCGAAATGGACTTACGGTACTACACCTTC.

This clone was seen a single time. The chain is built from TRBV6-1 and TRBJ1-1; D may be TRBD1 (5 bases). Germline CDR1 reads MNHNS; CDR2 reads SASEGT. The CDR3 sequence is 14 residues long. The ends were cut back, 3 bases at V and 2 bases at J, with 10 bases in the middle. CDR3 sequence (DNA): TGTGCCAGCAGTGATCCGGGACTTAACACTGAAGCTTTCTTT. This gives the protein CASSDPGLNTEAFF.

The J gene is TRBJ2-7, the V gene TRBV19; D is possibly TRBD1 (5 bases). The V end lost 7 bases, the J end lost 5 bases, and 12 bases lay between the germline ends. This CDR3 spans 12 amino acids. Looked up from germline, CDR1 is LNHDA and CDR2 is SQIVND (reference sequence). The CDR3 here is CASIGHSDEQYF. The DNA of the CDR3 is TGTGCCAGTATCGGACATTCGGACGAGCAGTACTTC.